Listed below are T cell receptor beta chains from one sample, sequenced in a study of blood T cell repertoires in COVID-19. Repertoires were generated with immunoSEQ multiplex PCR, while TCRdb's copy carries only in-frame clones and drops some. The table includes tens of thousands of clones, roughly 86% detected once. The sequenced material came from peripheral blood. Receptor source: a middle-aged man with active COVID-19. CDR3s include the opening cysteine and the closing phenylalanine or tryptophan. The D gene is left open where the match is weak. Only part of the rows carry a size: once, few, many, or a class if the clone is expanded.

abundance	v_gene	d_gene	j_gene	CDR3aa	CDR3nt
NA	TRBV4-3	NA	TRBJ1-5	CASSQGGNRPQHF	TGCGCCAGCAGCCAAGGAGGTAATAGGCCCCAGCATTTT
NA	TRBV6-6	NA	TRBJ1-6	CASSPGQHYNSPLHF	TGTGCCAGCAGCCCTGGACAGCACTATAATTCACCCCTCCACTTT
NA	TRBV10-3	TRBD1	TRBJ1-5	CAIRNGTVNQPQHF	TGTGCCATCAGGAATGGGACAGTAAATCAGCCCCAGCATTTT
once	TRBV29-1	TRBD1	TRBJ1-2	CSAKGAGYTF	TGCAGCGCAAAGGGGGCTGGCTACACCTTC
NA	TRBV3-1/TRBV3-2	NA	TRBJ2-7	CASSGRPGEQYF	TGTGCCAGCAGCGGTAGGCCGGGAGAGCAGTACTTC
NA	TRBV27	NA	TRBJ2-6	CASPLSGANVLTF	TGTGCCAGCCCCCTTTCTGGGGCCAACGTCCTGACTTTC
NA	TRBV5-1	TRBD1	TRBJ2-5	CASSRDSLQETQYF	TGCGCCAGCAGCCGGGACAGCCTACAAGAGACCCAGTACTTC
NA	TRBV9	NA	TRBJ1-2	CASTLSNSNYGYTF	TGTGCCAGCACACTGAGCAACTCTAACTATGGCTACACCTTC
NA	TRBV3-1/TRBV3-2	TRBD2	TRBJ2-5	CASSQGTSGYQETQYF	TGTGCCAGCAGCCAAGGAACTAGCGGGTACCAAGAGACCCAGTACTTC
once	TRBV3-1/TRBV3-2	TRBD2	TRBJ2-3	CASSLGGSGDTQYF	TGTGCCAGCAGCCTCGGGGGGAGCGGAGATACGCAGTATTTT
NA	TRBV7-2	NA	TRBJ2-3	CASRPRGAPDTQYF	TGTGCCAGCAGGCCCAGGGGAGCTCCAGATACGCAGTATTTT
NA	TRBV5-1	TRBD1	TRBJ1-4	CASSLDRGKLFF	TGCGCCAGCAGCTTGGACAGGGGAAAACTGTTTTTT
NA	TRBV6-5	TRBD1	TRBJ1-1	CASSRTGAANTEAFF	TGTGCCAGCAGTCGTACAGGGGCGGCGAACACTGAAGCTTTCTTT
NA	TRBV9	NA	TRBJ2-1	CASSPRSGGARSYNEQFF	TGTGCCAGCAGTCCCAGGTCGGGCGGGGCCCGCTCCTACAATGAGCAGTTCTTC
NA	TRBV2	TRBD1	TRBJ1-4	CASTGTGAPNEKLFF	TGTGCCAGCACCGGGACAGGGGCCCCAAATGAAAAACTGTTTTTT
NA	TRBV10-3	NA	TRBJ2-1	CAISAGDGSYNEQFF	TGTGCCATCAGTGCGGGAGACGGGTCCTACAATGAGCAGTTCTTC
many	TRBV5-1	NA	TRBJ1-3	CASSGTSSGNTIYF	TGCGCCAGTTCCGGGACAAGCTCTGGAAACACCATATATTTT
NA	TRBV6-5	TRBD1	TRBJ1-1	CATRRDSLNTEAFF	TGTGCCACGCGTCGGGACAGCCTGAACACTGAAGCTTTCTTT
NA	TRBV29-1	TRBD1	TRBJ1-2	CSAHDDREMHNYGYTF	TGCAGCGCCCACGATGACAGGGAAATGCACAACTATGGCTACACCTTC
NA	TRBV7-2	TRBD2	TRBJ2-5	CASSLEVRGTRETQYF	TGTGCCAGCAGCTTAGAGGTGCGGGGGACCCGGGAGACCCAGTACTTC
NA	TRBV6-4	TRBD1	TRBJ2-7	CASSDYLRPRDRGPQCEQYF	TGTGCCAGCAGTGACTACCTCCGCCCAAGGGACAGGGGCCCTCAGTGCGAGCAGTACTTC
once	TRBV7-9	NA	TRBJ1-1	CASSSSPGGSTEAFF	TGTGCCAGCAGCTCCTCCCCCGGGGGGTCGACTGAAGCTTTCTTT
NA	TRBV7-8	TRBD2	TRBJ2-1	CASSPGWGGYNEQFF	TGTGCCAGCAGCCCAGGGTGGGGGGGATACAATGAGCAGTTCTTC
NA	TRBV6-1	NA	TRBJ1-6	CASSERVENSPLHF	TGTGCCAGCAGTGAAAGAGTCGAAAATTCACCCCTCCACTTT
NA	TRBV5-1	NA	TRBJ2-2	CASRTEANTGELFF	TGCGCCAGCAGGACCGAGGCGAACACCGGGGAGCTGTTTTTT
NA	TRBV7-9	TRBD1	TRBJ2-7	CASSLTGTGWYEQYF	TGTGCCAGCAGCCTAACCGGGACAGGCTGGTACGAGCAGTACTTC
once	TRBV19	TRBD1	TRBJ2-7	CASSIGTGSYEQYF	TGTGCCAGTAGTATTGGGACAGGCTCCTACGAGCAGTACTTC
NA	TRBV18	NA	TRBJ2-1	CASSPYSYNEQFF	TGTGCCAGCTCACCATACTCCTACAATGAGCAGTTCTTC
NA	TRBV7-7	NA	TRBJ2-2	CASSLGGGGQNTGELFF	TGTGCCAGCAGCTTAGGTGGTGGGGGACAGAACACCGGGGAGCTGTTTTTT
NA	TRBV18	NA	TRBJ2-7	CASSPNQGGNEQYF	TGTGCCAGCTCACCTAACCAGGGGGGCAACGAGCAGTACTTC
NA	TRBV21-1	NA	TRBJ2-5	CASSKEGTGGFRETQYF	TGTGCCAGCAGCAAAGAAGGGACAGGGGGCTTTCGGGAGACCCAGTACTTC
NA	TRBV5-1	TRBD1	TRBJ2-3	CASSPGQGATDTQYF	TGCGCCAGCAGCCCGGGACAGGGAGCCACAGATACGCAGTATTTT
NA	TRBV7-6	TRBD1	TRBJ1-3	CASSLNPLRDRVGNTIYF	TGTGCCAGCAGCCTTAACCCTCTCCGCGACAGGGTAGGAAACACCATATATTTT
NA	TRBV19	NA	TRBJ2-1	CASSIVGTQEQFF	TGTGCCAGTAGTATTGTGGGGACACAGGAGCAGTTCTTC
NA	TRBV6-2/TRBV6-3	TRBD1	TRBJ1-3	CASSEQGSGNTIYF	TGTGCCAGCAGCGAACAGGGGTCTGGAAACACCATATATTTT
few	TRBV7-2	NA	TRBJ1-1	CATHKTRNTEAFF	TGTGCCACCCACAAAACCAGGAACACTGAAGCTTTCTTT
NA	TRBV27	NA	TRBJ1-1	CASSPSGVTEAFF	TGTGCCAGCAGTCCGTCAGGGGTTACTGAAGCTTTCTTT
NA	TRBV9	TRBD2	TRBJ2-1	CASSAGTSGRGQFF	TGTGCCAGCAGCGCGGGGACTAGCGGCCGGGGGCAGTTCTTC
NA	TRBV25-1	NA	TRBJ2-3	CASTPGGTDTQYF	TGTGCCAGCACCCCGGGAGGCACAGATACGCAGTATTTT
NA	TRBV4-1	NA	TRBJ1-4	CASSRWTPTNEKLFF	TGCGCCAGCAGCCGATGGACACCAACTAATGAAAAACTGTTTTTT